This T cell receptor (beta chain) was obtained from a study of blood T cell repertoires in COVID-19. Across the whole study: T cells, B-cell-depleted T cells, or PBMCs provided the cDNA or gDNA that served as material.

The repertoire was sequenced with immunoSEQ multiplex PCR; TCRdb's copy has only in-frame clones and lacks some. The sample carries roughly 260,000 clones, about 89% recorded once. J lost 6 bases, V lost 4 bases, and 12 bases had no gene match. Germline values: CDR1 SNHLY, CDR2 FYNNEI. The CDR3 extends over 15 amino acids. Sequencing input: peripheral blood. The V and J genes are TRBV2 and TRBJ2-7, with 7 bases aligning to TRBD2. This receptor was identified in a man between 40 and 49 years old who had recovered from COVID-19. The CDR3 loop reads CASSALGLREGEQYF. Here the CDR3 DNA reads TGTGCCAGCAGTGCTCTGGGTTTGAGGGAGGGCGAGCAGTACTTC.